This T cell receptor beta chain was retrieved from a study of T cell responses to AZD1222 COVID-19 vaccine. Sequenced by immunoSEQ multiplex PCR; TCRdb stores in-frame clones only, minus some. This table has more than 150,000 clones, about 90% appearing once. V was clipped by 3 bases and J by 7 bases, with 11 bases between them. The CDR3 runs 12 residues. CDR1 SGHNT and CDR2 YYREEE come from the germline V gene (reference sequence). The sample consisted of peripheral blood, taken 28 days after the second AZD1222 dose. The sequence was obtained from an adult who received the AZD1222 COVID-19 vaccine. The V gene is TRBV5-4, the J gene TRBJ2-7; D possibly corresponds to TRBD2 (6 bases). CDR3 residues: CASSSPSVEQYF. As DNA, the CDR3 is TGTGCCAGCAGCTCGCCTAGCGTTGAGCAGTACTTC.